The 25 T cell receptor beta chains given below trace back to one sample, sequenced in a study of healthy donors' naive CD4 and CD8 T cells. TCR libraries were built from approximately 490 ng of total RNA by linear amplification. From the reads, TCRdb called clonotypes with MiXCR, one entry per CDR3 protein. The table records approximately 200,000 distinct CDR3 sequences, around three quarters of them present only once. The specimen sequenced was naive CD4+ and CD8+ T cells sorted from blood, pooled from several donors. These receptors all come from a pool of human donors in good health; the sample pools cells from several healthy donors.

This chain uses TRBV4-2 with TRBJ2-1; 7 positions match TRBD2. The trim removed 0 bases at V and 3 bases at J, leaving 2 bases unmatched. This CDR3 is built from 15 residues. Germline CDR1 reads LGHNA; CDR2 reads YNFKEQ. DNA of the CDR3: TGTGCCAGCAGCCAAGATAGGACTAGCTACAATGAGCAGTTCTTC. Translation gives CASSQDRTSYNEQFF.

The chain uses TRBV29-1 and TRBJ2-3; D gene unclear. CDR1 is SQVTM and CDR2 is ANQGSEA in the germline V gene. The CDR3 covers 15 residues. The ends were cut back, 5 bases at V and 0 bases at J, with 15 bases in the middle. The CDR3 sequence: CSVQGDSDSTDTQYF. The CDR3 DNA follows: TGCAGCGTTCAAGGTGACTCAGACAGCACAGATACGCAGTATTTT.

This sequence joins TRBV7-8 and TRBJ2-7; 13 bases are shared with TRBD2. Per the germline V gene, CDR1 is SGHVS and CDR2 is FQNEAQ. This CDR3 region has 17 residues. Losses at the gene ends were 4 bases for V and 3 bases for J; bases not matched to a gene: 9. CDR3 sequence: CASSSGLAGLPIYEQYF. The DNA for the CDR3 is TGTGCCAGCAGCTCGGGACTAGCGGGGTTGCCGATCTACGAGCAGTACTTC.

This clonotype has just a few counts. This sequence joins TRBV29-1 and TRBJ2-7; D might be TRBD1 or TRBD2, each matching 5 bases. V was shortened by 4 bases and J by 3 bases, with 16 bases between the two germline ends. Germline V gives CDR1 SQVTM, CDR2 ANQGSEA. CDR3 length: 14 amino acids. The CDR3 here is CSVGTNWGNYEQYF. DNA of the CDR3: TGCAGCGTTGGTACGAACTGGGGGAACTACGAGCAGTACTTC.

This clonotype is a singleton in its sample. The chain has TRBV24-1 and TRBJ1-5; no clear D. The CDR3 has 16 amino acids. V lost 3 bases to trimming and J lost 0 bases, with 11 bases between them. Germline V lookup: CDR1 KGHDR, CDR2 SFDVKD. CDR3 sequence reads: CATSDPDGDSNQPQHF. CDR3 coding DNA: TGTGCCACCAGTGATCCCGACGGTGATAGCAATCAGCCCCAGCATTTT.

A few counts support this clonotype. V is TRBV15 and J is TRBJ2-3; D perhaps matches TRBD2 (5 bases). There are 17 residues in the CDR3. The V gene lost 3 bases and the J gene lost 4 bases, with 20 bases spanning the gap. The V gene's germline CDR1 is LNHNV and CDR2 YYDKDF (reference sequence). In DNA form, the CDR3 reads TGTGCCACCAGCAGGGGGTTCGGTGGAGTGGAGGCAGATACGCAGTATTTT. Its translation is CATSRGFGGVEADTQYF.

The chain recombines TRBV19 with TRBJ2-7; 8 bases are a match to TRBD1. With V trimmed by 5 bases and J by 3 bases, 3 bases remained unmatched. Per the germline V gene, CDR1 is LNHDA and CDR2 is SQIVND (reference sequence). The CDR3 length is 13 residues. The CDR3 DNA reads TGTGCCAGTAGTCCGGGACAGGTCTACGAGCAGTACTTC. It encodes CASSPGQVYEQYF.

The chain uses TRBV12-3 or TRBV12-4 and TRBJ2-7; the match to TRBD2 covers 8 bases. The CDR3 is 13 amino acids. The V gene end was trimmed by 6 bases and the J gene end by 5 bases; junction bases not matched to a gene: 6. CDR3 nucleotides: TGTGCCAGCAGACGGGAGGGCCAGAACGAGCAGTACTTC. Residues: CASRREGQNEQYF.

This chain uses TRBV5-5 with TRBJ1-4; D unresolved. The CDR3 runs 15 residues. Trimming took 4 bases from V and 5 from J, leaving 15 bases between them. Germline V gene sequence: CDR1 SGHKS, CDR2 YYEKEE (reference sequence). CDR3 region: CASSLEDRENEKLFF. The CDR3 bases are TGTGCCAGCAGCCTCGAGGACCGGGAGAATGAAAAACTGTTTTTT.

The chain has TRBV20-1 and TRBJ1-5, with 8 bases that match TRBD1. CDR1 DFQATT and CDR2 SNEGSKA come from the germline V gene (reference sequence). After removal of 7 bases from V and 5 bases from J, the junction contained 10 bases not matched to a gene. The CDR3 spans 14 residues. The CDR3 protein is CSGRSGTGYQPQHF. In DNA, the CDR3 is TGCAGTGGGAGGTCCGGGACAGGATATCAGCCCCAGCATTTT.

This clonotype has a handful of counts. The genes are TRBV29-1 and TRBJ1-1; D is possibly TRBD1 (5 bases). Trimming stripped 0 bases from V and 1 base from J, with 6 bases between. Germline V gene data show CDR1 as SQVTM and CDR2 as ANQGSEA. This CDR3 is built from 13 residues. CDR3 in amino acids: CSVEEQENTEAFF. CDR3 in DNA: TGCAGCGTTGAAGAACAGGAGAACACTGAAGCTTTCTTT. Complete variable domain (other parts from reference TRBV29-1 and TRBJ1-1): SAVISQKPSRDICQRGTSLTIQCQVDSQVTMMFWYRQQPGQSLTLIATANQGSEATYESGFVIDKFPISRPNLTFSTLTVSNMSPEDSSIYLCSVEEQENTEAFFGQGTRLTVV.

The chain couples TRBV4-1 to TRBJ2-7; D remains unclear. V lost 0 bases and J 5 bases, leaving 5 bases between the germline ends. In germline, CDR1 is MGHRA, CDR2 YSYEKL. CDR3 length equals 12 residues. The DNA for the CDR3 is TGCGCCAGCAGCCAAGATTTAGACGAGCAGTACTTC. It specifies CASSQDLDEQYF.

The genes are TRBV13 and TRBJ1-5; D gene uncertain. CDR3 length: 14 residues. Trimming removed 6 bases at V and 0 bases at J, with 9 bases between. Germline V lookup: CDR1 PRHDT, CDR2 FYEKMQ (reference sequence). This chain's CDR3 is CASRVHGSNQPQHF. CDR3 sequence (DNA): TGTGCCAGCAGGGTACATGGTAGCAATCAGCCCCAGCATTTT. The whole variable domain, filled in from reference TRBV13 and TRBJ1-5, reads AAGVIQSPRHLIKEKRETATLKCYPIPRHDTVYWYQQGPGQDPQFLISFYEKMQSDKGSIPDRFSAQQFSDYHSELNMSSLELGDSALYFCASRVHGSNQPQHFGDGTRLSIL.

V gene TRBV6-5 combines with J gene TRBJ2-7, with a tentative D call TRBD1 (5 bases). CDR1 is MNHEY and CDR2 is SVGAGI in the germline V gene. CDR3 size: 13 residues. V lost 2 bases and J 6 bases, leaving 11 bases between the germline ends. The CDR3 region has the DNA TGTGCCAGCAGTTACCTCAGGGTGGGCGAGCAGTACTTC. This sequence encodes CASSYLRVGEQYF.

DNA of the CDR3: TGTGCCTGGAGGAAGCGGGGCGGGCCAGATACGCAGTATTTT. It yields the protein CAWRKRGGPDTQYF. The rearrangement joins TRBV30 to TRBJ2-3; 7 bases are a match to TRBD2. V shed 3 bases and J 4 bases; nucleotides not matched to a gene: 7. CDR3 length: 14 residues. CDR1 is GTSNPN, CDR2 SVGIG, per germline (reference sequence).

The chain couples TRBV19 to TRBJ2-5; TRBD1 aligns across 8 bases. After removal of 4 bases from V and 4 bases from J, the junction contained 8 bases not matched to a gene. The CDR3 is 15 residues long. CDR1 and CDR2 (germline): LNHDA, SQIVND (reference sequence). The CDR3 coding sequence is TGTGCCAGTAGTACCTCGACAGGGGTCGGAGAGACCCAGTACTTC. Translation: CASSTSTGVGETQYF.

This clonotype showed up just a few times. The CDR3 here is CASSIGRAGAFF. The CDR3 DNA is TGTGCCAGTAGTATCGGAAGAGCGGGAGCTTTCTTT. This chain connects TRBV19 to TRBJ1-1; no firm D call. The CDR3 loop spans 12 amino acids. Looked up from germline, CDR1 is LNHDA and CDR2 is SQIVND (reference sequence). Between the trimmed V and J ends, which lost 3 bases and 10 bases, there was a span of 12 bases.

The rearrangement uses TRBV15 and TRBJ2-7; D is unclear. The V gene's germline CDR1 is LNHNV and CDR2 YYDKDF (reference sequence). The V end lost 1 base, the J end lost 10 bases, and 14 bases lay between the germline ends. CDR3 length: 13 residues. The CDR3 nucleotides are TGTGCCACCAGCAGAGGCCGACTCGAGCGACAGTACGTC. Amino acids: CATSRGRLERQYV.

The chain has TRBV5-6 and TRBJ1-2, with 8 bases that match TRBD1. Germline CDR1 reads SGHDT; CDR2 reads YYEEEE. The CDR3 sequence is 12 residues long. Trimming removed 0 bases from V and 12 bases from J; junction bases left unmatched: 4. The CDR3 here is CASSLGQGSDTF. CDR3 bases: TGTGCCAGCAGCTTGGGACAGGGGAGCGACACCTTC.

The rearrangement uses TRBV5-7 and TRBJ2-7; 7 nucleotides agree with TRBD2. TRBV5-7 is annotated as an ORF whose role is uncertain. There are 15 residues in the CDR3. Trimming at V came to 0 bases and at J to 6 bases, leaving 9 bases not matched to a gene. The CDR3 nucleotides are TGTGCCAGCAGCTTGGTGCGGGAGTTCCGGGCCGAGCAGTACTTC. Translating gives CASSLVREFRAEQYF.

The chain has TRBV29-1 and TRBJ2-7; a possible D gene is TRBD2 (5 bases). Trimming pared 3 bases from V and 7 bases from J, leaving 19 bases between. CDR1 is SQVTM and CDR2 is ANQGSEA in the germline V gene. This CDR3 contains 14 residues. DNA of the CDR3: TGCAGCGTTGAGAGAAGCGGTGGAGTGAATGAGCAGTACTTC. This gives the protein CSVERSGGVNEQYF.

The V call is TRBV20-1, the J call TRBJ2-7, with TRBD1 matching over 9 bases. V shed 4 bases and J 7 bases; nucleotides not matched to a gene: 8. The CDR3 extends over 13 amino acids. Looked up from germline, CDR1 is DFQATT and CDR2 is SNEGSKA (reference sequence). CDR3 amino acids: CSANPGQGNEQYF. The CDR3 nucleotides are TGCAGTGCTAACCCGGGACAGGGTAATGAGCAGTACTTC.

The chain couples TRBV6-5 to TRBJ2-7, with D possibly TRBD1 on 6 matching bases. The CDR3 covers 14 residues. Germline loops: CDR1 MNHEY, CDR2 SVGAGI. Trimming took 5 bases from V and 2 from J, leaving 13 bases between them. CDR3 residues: CASSPQTGTYEQYF. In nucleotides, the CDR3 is TGTGCCAGCAGTCCTCAGACAGGAACCTACGAGCAGTACTTC.

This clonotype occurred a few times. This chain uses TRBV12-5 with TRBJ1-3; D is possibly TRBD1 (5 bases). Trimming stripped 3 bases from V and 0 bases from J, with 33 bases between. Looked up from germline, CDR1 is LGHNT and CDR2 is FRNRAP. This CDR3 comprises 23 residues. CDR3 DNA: TGTGCTAGTGGTTTCCACCTTCCCCCTGGGCAGGGCCAAGGCCCCTCCTCTGGAAACACCATATATTTT. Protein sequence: CASGFHLPPGQGQGPSSGNTIYF.

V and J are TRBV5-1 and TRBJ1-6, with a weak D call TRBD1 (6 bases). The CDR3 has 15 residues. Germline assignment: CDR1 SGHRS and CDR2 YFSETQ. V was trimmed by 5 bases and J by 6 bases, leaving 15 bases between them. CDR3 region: CASRPRDTLNSPLHF. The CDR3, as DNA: TGCGCCAGCAGACCCCGGGACACCCTTAATTCACCCCTCCACTTT.